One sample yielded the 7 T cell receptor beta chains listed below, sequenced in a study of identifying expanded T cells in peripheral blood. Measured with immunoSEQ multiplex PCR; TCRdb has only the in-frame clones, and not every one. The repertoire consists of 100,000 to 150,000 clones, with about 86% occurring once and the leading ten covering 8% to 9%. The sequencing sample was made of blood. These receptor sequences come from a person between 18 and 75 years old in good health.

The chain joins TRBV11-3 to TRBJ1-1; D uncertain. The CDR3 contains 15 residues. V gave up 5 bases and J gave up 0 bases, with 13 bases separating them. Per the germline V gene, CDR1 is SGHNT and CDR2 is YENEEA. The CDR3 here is CASSRSGTLNTEAFF. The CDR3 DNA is TGTGCCAGCAGCCGGTCGGGAACTCTGAACACTGAAGCTTTCTTT.

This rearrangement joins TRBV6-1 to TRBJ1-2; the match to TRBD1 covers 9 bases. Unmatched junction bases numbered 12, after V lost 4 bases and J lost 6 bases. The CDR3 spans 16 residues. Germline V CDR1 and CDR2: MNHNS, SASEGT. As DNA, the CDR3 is TGTGCCAGCAGTGTTCGGGCTGGGACAGGGAAGGATGGCTACACCTTC. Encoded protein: CASSVRAGTGKDGYTF.

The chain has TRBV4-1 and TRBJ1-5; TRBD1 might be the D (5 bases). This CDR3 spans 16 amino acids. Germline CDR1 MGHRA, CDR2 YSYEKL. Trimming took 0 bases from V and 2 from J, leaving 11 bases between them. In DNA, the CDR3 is TGCGCCAGCAGCCAAGATGGGGGAGGACGCAATCAGCCCCAGCATTTT. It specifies CASSQDGGGRNQPQHF.

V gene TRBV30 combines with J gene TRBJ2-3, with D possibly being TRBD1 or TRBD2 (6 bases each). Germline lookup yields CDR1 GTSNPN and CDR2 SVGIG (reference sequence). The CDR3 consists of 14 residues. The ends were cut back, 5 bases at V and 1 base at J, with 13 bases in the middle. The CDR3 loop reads CAWSWGAGTDTQYF. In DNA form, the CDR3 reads TGTGCCTGGTCCTGGGGGGCCGGCACAGATACGCAGTATTTT. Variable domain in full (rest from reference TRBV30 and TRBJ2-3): SQTIHQWPATLVQPVGSPLSLECTVEGTSNPNLYWYRQAAGRGLQLLFYSVGIGQISSEVPQNLSASRPQDRQFILSSKKLLLSDSGFYLCAWSWGAGTDTQYFGPGTRLTVL.

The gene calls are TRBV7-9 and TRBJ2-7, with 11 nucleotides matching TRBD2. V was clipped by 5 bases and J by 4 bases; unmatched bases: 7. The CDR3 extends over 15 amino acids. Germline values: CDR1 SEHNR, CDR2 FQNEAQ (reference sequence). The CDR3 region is CASSLGLAGTYEQYF. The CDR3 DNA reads TGTGCCAGCAGCCTAGGACTAGCGGGTACTTACGAGCAGTACTTC.

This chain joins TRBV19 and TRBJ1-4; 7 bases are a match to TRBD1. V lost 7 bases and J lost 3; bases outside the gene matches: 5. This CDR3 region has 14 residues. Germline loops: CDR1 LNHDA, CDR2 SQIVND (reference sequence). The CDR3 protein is CASTLTGPNEKLFF. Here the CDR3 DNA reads TGTGCCAGTACCCTGACAGGGCCTAATGAAAAACTGTTTTTT.

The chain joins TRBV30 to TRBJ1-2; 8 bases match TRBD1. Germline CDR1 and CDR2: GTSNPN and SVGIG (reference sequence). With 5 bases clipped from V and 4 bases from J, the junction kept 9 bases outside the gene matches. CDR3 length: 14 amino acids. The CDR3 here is CAWEEDRGVYGYTF. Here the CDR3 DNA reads TGTGCCTGGGAGGAAGACAGGGGAGTCTATGGCTACACCTTC.